The rows below give T cell receptor beta chains drawn from one sample of a study of response to subunit inactivated influenza vaccine. TCRdb re-called the RT-PCR reads with MiXCR, one entry per CDR3 protein. This sample has about 160,000 distinct CDR3 sequences, with about 10% found just once. The sample consisted of CD8+ T cells sorted from PBMCs, taken around 2 years after vaccination. The receptor source for this set is a man aged 45 to 70 who received an inactivated influenza vaccine. Each CDR3 is given with its conserved first and last residue. D genes are given only for firm matches. Some rows mark clone size as missing; the rest say once, few, many or name a class of expanded clone.

clone_size cdr3_length d_call j_call v_call cdr3_aa cdr3_nt
NA 15 NA TRBJ2-3 TRBV28 CASSLGGSGADTQYF TGTGCCAGCAGTTTAGGTGGGAGCGGTGCAGATACGCAGTATTTT
few 13 NA TRBJ2-3 TRBV11-2 CASSPHGTDTQYF TGTGCCAGCAGCCCCCACGGCACAGATACGCAGTATTTT
NA 12 NA TRBJ2-3 TRBV12-3/TRBV12-4 CASSLSADTQYF TGTGCCAGCAGTTTAAGCGCAGATACGCAGTATTTT
NA 14 NA TRBJ2-5 TRBV20-1 CSARADSSQETQYF TGCAGTGCTAGGGCTGACAGTTCCCAAGAGACCCAGTACTTC
NA 19 TRBD2 TRBJ2-3 TRBV12-3/TRBV12-4 CASSQGLAGGPFATDTQYF TGTGCCAGCAGTCAGGGACTAGCGGGAGGGCCATTCGCCACAGATACGCAGTATTTT
many 14 TRBD2 TRBJ2-1 TRBV20-1 CSARDRLADYEQFF TGCAGTGCTAGAGATCGACTAGCGGATTATGAGCAGTTCTTC
once 14 NA TRBJ1-2 TRBV12-3/TRBV12-4 CASSFVGDGDGYTF TGTGCCAGCAGTTTCGTCGGGGATGGAGATGGCTACACCTTC
NA 16 NA TRBJ1-6 TRBV30 CAYPTRGRSYNSPLHF TGTGCCTACCCAACTAGAGGCCGATCCTATAATTCACCCCTCCACTTT
many 13 NA TRBJ2-7 TRBV20-1 CSARDRGRYEQYF TGCAGTGCTAGAGATCGGGGTCGCTACGAGCAGTACTTC
NA 14 NA TRBJ2-2 TRBV29-1 CSVAGTLNTGELFF TGCAGCGTTGCCGGGACCCTGAACACCGGGGAGCTGTTTTTT
few 14 NA TRBJ1-2 TRBV7-9 CASSLRGSFKGYTF TGTGCCAGCAGCTTACGGGGCAGTTTTAAAGGCTACACCTTC
many 14 NA TRBJ1-4 TRBV6-5 CASSYSGMVEKLFF TGTGCCAGCAGTTACTCAGGGATGGTTGAAAAACTGTTTTTT
few 11 TRBD2 TRBJ2-5 TRBV27 CASGRGETQYF TGTGCCAGCGGGAGGGGAGAGACCCAGTACTTC
few 15 TRBD1 TRBJ1-2 TRBV4-2 CASSQDLDRDYGYTF TGTGCCAGCAGCCAAGATTTAGACAGGGATTATGGCTACACCTTC
few 15 NA TRBJ2-6 TRBV7-9 CASSFTGSGANVLTF TGTGCCAGCAGCTTCACGGGGTCTGGGGCCAACGTCCTGACTTTC
many 15 NA TRBJ1-1 TRBV7-2 CASSLLIPDIQGGFF TGTGCCAGCAGCTTATTGATACCGGACATTCAGGGAGGTTTCTTT